Listed here are 15 T cell receptor beta chains from one sample, sequenced in a study of CD8+CD57+ T cells in acquired aplastic anemia. An expansion of CD8+CD57+ cells by flow cytometry had been shown in patients chosen for sequencing. Researchers used genomic DNA as the template to profile TCR beta VDJ and CDR3. TCRdb passed the reads through MiXCR, listing each CDR3 protein once. The data show some 160,000 distinct CDR3 sequences, with about 45% seen just once and 2.5% to 3.5% held by the top ten. The material sequenced was sorted CD4+, CD8+, or CD8+CD57+ T cells (not recorded which) from PBMCs. The receptors stem from a human donor with aplastic anemia.

This clonotype has a count of ten or more. This chain joins TRBV5-6 and TRBJ2-7; 10 bases line up with TRBD1. CDR1 and CDR2 (germline): SGHDT, YYEEEE. The CDR3 length is 16 residues. The J segment lost 1 base and the V segment lost 6 bases, leaving 10 bases of the junction unmatched. CDR3 nucleotide sequence: TGTGCCAGCACCCGGGACCGGGACAGGGGATCCTACGAGCAGTACTTC. Protein product: CASTRDRDRGSYEQYF.

Only a few counts were recorded for this clonotype. The chain carries TRBV15 and TRBJ1-5; D gene unclear. Trimming stripped 4 bases from V and 2 bases from J, with 12 bases between. Germline V gene lookup returns CDR1 LNHNV and CDR2 YYDKDF (reference sequence). The CDR3 is 15 residues long. CDR3 nucleotides: TGTGCCACCAGCAAAAAGGGTATGGGCAATCAGCCCCAGCATTTT. Amino acid sequence: CATSKKGMGNQPQHF.

The chain links TRBV27 to TRBJ2-7; 9 bases are a match to TRBD2. Germline values: CDR1 MNHEY, CDR2 SMNVEV (reference sequence). The CDR3 sequence is 13 residues long. With V trimmed by 9 bases and J by 3 bases, 6 bases remained unmatched. The CDR3 bases are TGTGCCAGTAGCGATAGCGGGGGCTACGAGCAGTACTTC. Protein product: CASSDSGGYEQYF.

This clonotype was seen ten or more times. V and J are TRBV20-1 and TRBJ2-3; TRBD1 is a possible D gene (6 bases). CDR1 DFQATT and CDR2 SNEGSKA come from the germline V gene (reference sequence). This CDR3 spans 11 amino acids. Trimming cost V 7 bases and J 3 bases, with 8 bases left between them. CDR3 sequence reads: CSVGATDTQYF. The CDR3 coding sequence is TGCAGTGTGGGGGCAACAGATACGCAGTATTTT.

This clonotype appeared many times. V and J are TRBV12-3 or TRBV12-4 and TRBJ2-1, with 10 positions matching TRBD1. The CDR3 runs to 15 residues. The V and J ends lost 4 bases and 8 bases, in that order; junction bases with no gene match: 8. The CDR3 DNA is TGTGCCAGCAGTTCCGGGACAGGGGTTTTCGATGAGCAGTTCTTC. Amino acid sequence: CASSSGTGVFDEQFF.

The gene calls are TRBV7-9 and TRBJ2-7; D is perhaps TRBD1 or TRBD2 (6 bases each). The CDR3 has 15 residues. Germline assignment: CDR1 SEHNR and CDR2 FQNEAQ (reference sequence). Deletions cut 0 bases from V and 10 bases from J, with 19 bases between. Here the CDR3 reads CASSLAGGNRDQQYF. CDR3 bases: TGTGCCAGCAGCTTAGCCGGGGGTAACAGGGATCAACAGTACTTC.

The chain has TRBV20-1 and TRBJ1-1, with 7 bases aligning to TRBD1. Trimming at V came to 0 bases and at J to 1 base, leaving 11 bases not matched to a gene. The CDR3 extends over 17 amino acids. CDR1 and CDR2 from the germline V gene are DFQATT and SNEGSKA (reference sequence). The CDR3 nucleotides are TGCAGTGCTAGAGATCTTCGGGACAGCCAGGGGAACACTGAAGCTTTCTTT. Amino acid sequence: CSARDLRDSQGNTEAFF.

This clonotype has ten or more counts. The chain uses TRBV29-1 and TRBJ1-1, with D unclear. The CDR3 loop spans 11 amino acids. Germline loops: CDR1 SQVTM, CDR2 ANQGSEA. Trimming cost V 8 bases and J 4 bases, with 11 bases left between them. This CDR3 reads CSLRTVTEAFF. CDR3 DNA sequence: TGCAGCCTCAGAACCGTCACTGAAGCTTTCTTT.

Points on this clonotype: The junction departs from the called germline gene at one end, perhaps through a read error. V and J are TRBV5-8 and TRBJ1-4; a weak D match, TRBD1 (6 bases). This CDR3 comprises 15 residues. Germline V gene sequence: CDR1 SGHTS, CDR2 YDEGEE. The CDR3 region has the DNA TGTGCCAGCAGCACCACAGGGTCAACTAGTGAAAAACTGTTTTTT. Protein: CASSTTGSTSEKLFF.

This clonotype was detected many times. CDR3 in amino acids: CASSATGNTGELFF. The CDR3 DNA reads as TGTGCCAGCAGCGCGACAGGGAACACCGGGGAGCTGTTTTTT. This rearrangement joins TRBV13 to TRBJ2-2; the D gene is possibly TRBD1 (6 bases). Looked up from germline, CDR1 is PRHDT and CDR2 is FYEKMQ (reference sequence). The CDR3 extends over 14 amino acids. The ends were cut back, 5 bases at V and 1 base at J, with 8 bases in the middle.

This clonotype was seen many times. The chain couples TRBV9 to TRBJ2-3, with D possibly matching TRBD2 (6 bases). This CDR3 is built from 15 residues. CDR1 is SGDLS and CDR2 is YYNGEE in the germline V gene. The V and J ends lost 3 bases and 0 bases respectively, with 11 bases between them. The CDR3 loop reads CASSGLGTSTDTQYF. CDR3 DNA sequence: TGTGCCAGCAGCGGCCTTGGGACTAGCACAGATACGCAGTATTTT.

V and J are TRBV20-1 and TRBJ2-2, with TRBD1 matching over 7 bases. CDR1 and CDR2 (germline): DFQATT, SNEGSKA (reference sequence). The CDR3 contains 14 residues. J was trimmed by 5 bases and V by 1 base; bases with no gene match: 4. DNA of the CDR3: TGCAGTGCTAGAGGACAGGGAAAGACCGGGGAGCTGTTTTTT. This translates into CSARGQGKTGELFF.

The chain is built from TRBV7-2 and TRBJ1-5; perhaps TRBD1 as D (5 bases). The germline gives CDR1 SGHTA, CDR2 FQGNSA. The CDR3 spans 14 residues. V was pared by 2 bases and J by 6 bases, with 11 bases between. In DNA form, the CDR3 reads TGTGCCAGCAGCTTATTTCGGGACGGTCAGCCCCAGCATTTT. As protein: CASSLFRDGQPQHF.

CDR3 bases: TGTGCCATCACACAGGGGGAAGGCGGGGAGCTGTTTTTT. Amino acid sequence: CAITQGEGGELFF. V and J are TRBV10-3 and TRBJ2-2; 8 bases match TRBD1. V lost 7 bases, J lost 7 bases, and 5 bases stayed unmatched. Germline CDR1 reads ENHRY; CDR2 reads SYGVKD. The CDR3 extends over 13 amino acids.

Regarding this clonotype: It may be a read error: a sequence one base away is much more abundant. The J gene is TRBJ2-5, the V gene TRBV9, with TRBD2 as a possible D gene (6 bases). Trimming took 4 bases from V and 2 from J, leaving 15 bases between them. CDR3 length: 15 residues. Germline CDR1 SGDLS, CDR2 YYNGEE. The CDR3 protein is CASSFKPGEQETQYF. The CDR3 coding sequence is TGTGCCAGCAGCTTCAAACCGGGAGAACAAGAGACCCAGTACTTC.